These T cell receptor beta chains were read from a single sample in a study of shared clonotypes between healthy human individuals. TCRdb keeps only in-frame clones here, not all; method: immunoSEQ multiplex PCR. Altogether about 2.4 million clones are present, under 95% being singletons, with the ten largest covering roughly 0.39%. The sample was naive CD4+ T cells from PBMCs. The source of these receptors is a man younger than 35 in good health. Some clones in this sample may be carry-over from other donors' samples. CDR3s include the opening cysteine and the closing phenylalanine or tryptophan.

>13|TRBJ2-1|TRBV9
CASSVASHNEQFF
>12|TRBJ2-7|TRBV6-5
CASTETSGMQYF
>14|TRBJ2-3|TRBV5-1
CASRRTGRTDTQYF
>11|TRBJ2-3|TRBV29-1
CSVARADTQYF
>16|TRBJ2-3|TRBV27
CASSPWGVTSTDTQYF
>15|TRBJ1-3|TRBV19
CASNPRGSSGNTIYF
>14|TRBJ2-1|TRBV6-1
CASVTSGSGNEQFF
>10|TRBJ1-4|TRBV20-1
CSAARKKVFF
>14|TRBJ2-5|TRBV5-1
CASSWGIEGRTQYF
>14|TRBJ2-7|TRBV28
CASRPPGRTYEQYF
>13|TRBJ1-2|TRBV7-3
CASSKGQGAGYTF
>14|TRBJ2-7|TRBV5-1
CASSLRSGAYEQYF
>13|TRBJ2-5|TRBV5-1
CASGLAGEETQYF
>14|TRBJ1-1|TRBV5-4
CASSLTGGAFEAFF
>16|TRBJ2-2|TRBV4-1
CASSQVLRGVTGELFF
>13|TRBJ2-7|TRBV6-4
CASSDRVAGEQYF